This TCR beta chain originates from a study of blood T cell repertoires in COVID-19. Overall study context: Spain, Italy and the United States supplied samples that represented acute and convalescent COVID-19.

V lost 0 bases, J lost 4 bases, and 9 bases lay in between. CDR3 size: 14 residues. Per the germline V gene, CDR1 is SGHDN and CDR2 is FVKESK. Everyone who took part was about 18 to 89 years old, and they came from about two dozen US areas. Clinical histories supplied by participants themselves formed the basis of cohort assignment. Exposed participants encountered a COVID-19 case during the 2 weeks preceding study entry. The data were produced by immunoSEQ multiplex PCR, yet TCRdb's version contains in-frame clones alone and is incomplete. The data contain a few hundred thousand clones, 75% to 90% of them singletons.

Sequenced sample: PBMCs or T cells enriched from blood (not recorded which). The chain recombines TRBV14 with TRBJ1-2; perhaps TRBD1 as D (6 bases). The receptor was isolated from a woman aged 25 to 39 who had been exposed to COVID-19. CDR3 sequence (DNA): TGTGCCAGCAGCCAAGAAGGGGGTAGCTATGGCTACACCTTC. Its translation: CASSQEGGSYGYTF.